Detailed here is one T cell receptor (beta chain). Its specificity is unknown. Every sample gave at least 6 micrograms of total RNA when it was extracted. The CDR3 runs to 16 residues. In germline, CDR1 is DFQATT, CDR2 SNEGSKA (reference sequence). Trimming removed 4 bases from V and 5 bases from J, with 21 bases in between. The sample comes from a study of blood T cells in healthy people across ages. A J-beta primer mix and a sample-barcoded 5' primer were used in a second PCR of about 7 to 12 cycles. MiXCR was run by TCRdb on the 5' RACE reads, yielding one entry per CDR3 protein. The sample has 700,000 or so distinct CDR3 sequences, 40% to 45% seen once. Points from the study as a whole: Researchers judged that diversity estimates from one million T cells fell short of true values.

Material for sequencing was blood. The sequence derives from a man aged 80 or over in good health. V usage is TRBV20-1 and J usage is TRBJ2-1, with D perhaps assigned TRBD1 or TRBD2 (7 bases each). The CDR3 protein is CSATPGGTAGHNEQFF. The CDR3 DNA follows: TGCAGTGCTACCCCAGGGGGGACAGCGGGGCACAATGAGCAGTTCTTC.